These T cell receptor beta chains were read from a single sample in a study of radiation and T cells in renal cell carcinoma. This table comes from immunoSEQ multiplex PCR, and its TCRdb copy is limited to in-frame clones, with some not included. The table includes 12,000 to 15,000 clones, approximately 50% detected once. The sample in question was tumor tissue, obtained from a patient whose treatment was nephrectomy without radiotherapy. The receptors were sampled from a man in his forties or fifties with renal cell carcinoma. Both conserved end residues are part of each CDR3. The order of the fields is clone size, D gene, V gene, J gene, CDR3 protein, CDR3 DNA. D genes are given only for firm matches. Clone size is not always given. Where it is, it says once, few, many or a class for expanded clones.

clone_size: .; d_call: .; v_call: TRBV5-1; j_call: TRBJ2-6; cdr3_aa: CASSLSTGANVLTF; cdr3_nt: TGCGCCAGCAGCTTATCCACTGGGGCCAACGTCCTGACTTTC
clone_size: .; d_call: .; v_call: TRBV7-8; j_call: TRBJ1-2; cdr3_aa: CASSLFRDDYGYTF; cdr3_nt: TGTGCCAGCAGCTTATTCAGGGATGACTATGGCTACACCTTC
clone_size: .; d_call: TRBD2; v_call: TRBV5-1; j_call: TRBJ2-3; cdr3_aa: CASDELASTDTQYF; cdr3_nt: TGCGCCAGCGATGAACTAGCGTCTACAGATACGCAGTATTTT
clone_size: few; d_call: TRBD2; v_call: TRBV4-1; j_call: TRBJ2-3; cdr3_aa: CASSQVLTRTSGDTQYF; cdr3_nt: TGCGCCAGCAGCCAAGTCCTCACCCGGACTAGCGGGGATACGCAGTATTTT
clone_size: .; d_call: TRBD2; v_call: TRBV7-8; j_call: TRBJ2-3; cdr3_aa: CASSLRVGSTSGDYTDTQYF; cdr3_nt: TGTGCCAGCAGCTTAAGGGTTGGGTCAACTAGCGGGGACTACACAGATACGCAGTATTTT
clone_size: .; d_call: .; v_call: TRBV5-8; j_call: TRBJ1-1; cdr3_aa: CASSPSQGRRLF; cdr3_nt: TGTGCCAGCAGCCCCTCGCAGGGGCGAAGACTGTTT
clone_size: .; d_call: TRBD2; v_call: TRBV7-2; j_call: TRBJ2-7; cdr3_aa: CASIISGGAYEQYF; cdr3_nt: TGTGCCAGCATCATAAGCGGGGGAGCCTACGAGCAGTACTTC
clone_size: .; d_call: .; v_call: TRBV5-6; j_call: TRBJ1-2; cdr3_aa: CASSFVRQYYGYTF; cdr3_nt: TGTGCCAGCAGCTTCGTCAGGCAGTACTATGGCTACACCTTC
clone_size: few; d_call: .; v_call: TRBV30; j_call: TRBJ1-5; cdr3_aa: CAWSQDSNQPQHF; cdr3_nt: TGTGCCTGGAGCCAGGATAGCAATCAGCCCCAGCATTTT
clone_size: once; d_call: TRBD2; v_call: TRBV5-6; j_call: TRBJ2-6; cdr3_aa: CASSGRGPVANVLTF; cdr3_nt: TGTGCCAGCAGCGGGAGGGGACCTGTCGCCAACGTCCTGACTTTC
clone_size: .; d_call: .; v_call: TRBV5-8; j_call: TRBJ1-1; cdr3_aa: CASSRYGTAENTEAFF; cdr3_nt: TGTGCCAGCAGTCGATATGGGACTGCTGAGAACACTGAAGCTTTCTTT
clone_size: .; d_call: .; v_call: TRBV6-5; j_call: TRBJ2-3; cdr3_aa: CASSYRGRSSTDTQYF; cdr3_nt: TGTGCCAGCAGTTACCGGGGGCGATCTAGCACAGATACGCAGTATTTT
clone_size: .; d_call: .; v_call: TRBV7-8; j_call: TRBJ1-3; cdr3_aa: CASSLPTASSGNTIYF; cdr3_nt: TGTGCCAGCAGCTTACCGACGGCTAGCTCTGGAAACACCATATATTTT
clone_size: .; d_call: TRBD1; v_call: TRBV5-5; j_call: TRBJ1-1; cdr3_aa: CASSFGGTGNTEAFF; cdr3_nt: TGTGCCAGCAGCTTTGGGGGGACAGGGAACACTGAAGCTTTCTTT
clone_size: .; d_call: .; v_call: TRBV12-2; j_call: TRBJ2-2; cdr3_aa: CASRPGGHYTGELFF; cdr3_nt: TGTGCAAGTCGCCCCGGAGGGCATTACACCGGGGAGCTGTTTTTT
clone_size: .; d_call: .; v_call: TRBV19; j_call: TRBJ1-2; cdr3_aa: CASSIRRGDGYTF; cdr3_nt: TGTGCCAGTAGTATTCGACGGGGCGATGGCTACACCTTC
clone_size: .; d_call: .; v_call: TRBV10-3; j_call: TRBJ1-1; cdr3_aa: CATHRDTSTEAFF; cdr3_nt: TGTGCCACCCACCGGGACACGAGCACTGAAGCTTTCTTT
clone_size: medium-sized; d_call: .; v_call: TRBV4-1; j_call: TRBJ1-3; cdr3_aa: CASSQGAIQPGNTIYF; cdr3_nt: TGCGCCAGCAGCCAAGGGGCCATACAGCCTGGAAACACCATATATTTT
clone_size: .; d_call: .; v_call: TRBV5-6; j_call: TRBJ2-6; cdr3_aa: CAGRGSGANVLTF; cdr3_nt: TGTGCCGGTCGGGGCTCTGGGGCCAACGTCCTGACTTTC
clone_size: .; d_call: TRBD1; v_call: TRBV10-1; j_call: TRBJ2-3; cdr3_aa: CASSEGQGRANTQYF; cdr3_nt: TGCGCCAGCAGTGAGGGACAGGGAAGGGCAAATACGCAGTATTTT
clone_size: .; d_call: TRBD1; v_call: TRBV5-4; j_call: TRBJ1-2; cdr3_aa: CASSQNLQGANGYTF; cdr3_nt: TGTGCCAGCAGCCAAAACCTCCAGGGGGCAAATGGCTACACCTTC
clone_size: once; d_call: .; v_call: TRBV5-1; j_call: TRBJ2-7; cdr3_aa: CASSLGDSWGYEQYF; cdr3_nt: TGCGCCAGCAGCTTAGGTGACTCCTGGGGCTACGAGCAGTACTTC
clone_size: once; d_call: .; v_call: TRBV25-1; j_call: TRBJ1-2; cdr3_aa: CASSEYGANYGYTF; cdr3_nt: TGTGCCAGCAGTGAATATGGGGCGAACTATGGCTACACCTTC
clone_size: few; d_call: TRBD1; v_call: TRBV27; j_call: TRBJ2-7; cdr3_aa: CASSDRGRYEQYF; cdr3_nt: TGTGCCAGCTCCGACAGGGGTAGGTACGAGCAGTACTTC
clone_size: .; d_call: .; v_call: TRBV2; j_call: TRBJ1-6; cdr3_aa: CASNKRAGQDSPLHF; cdr3_nt: TGTGCCAGCAATAAGCGGGCAGGGCAGGATTCACCCCTCCACTTT
clone_size: .; d_call: .; v_call: TRBV5-1; j_call: TRBJ1-1; cdr3_aa: CASTSRDANTEAFF; cdr3_nt: TGCGCCAGTACCAGCCGGGACGCGAACACTGAAGCTTTCTTT
clone_size: .; d_call: TRBD1; v_call: TRBV7-9; j_call: TRBJ2-7; cdr3_aa: CASSSYGTGGNPYEQYF; cdr3_nt: TGTGCCAGCAGCTCTTACGGGACAGGGGGAAACCCCTACGAGCAGTACTTC
clone_size: .; d_call: TRBD2; v_call: TRBV10-3; j_call: TRBJ2-1; cdr3_aa: CAISESRISAGGTEQFF; cdr3_nt: TGTGCCATCAGTGAGTCGAGGATTTCAGCGGGGGGGACTGAGCAGTTCTTC
clone_size: .; d_call: .; v_call: TRBV10-1; j_call: TRBJ2-7; cdr3_aa: CASSESVAGRWYF; cdr3_nt: TGCGCCAGCAGTGAGTCTGTGGCGGGGAGGTGGTACTTC
clone_size: .; d_call: TRBD1; v_call: TRBV6-1; j_call: TRBJ1-2; cdr3_aa: CASSVTGREGYTF; cdr3_nt: TGTGCCAGCAGCGTGACAGGGAGGGAAGGCTACACCTTC
clone_size: .; d_call: .; v_call: TRBV7-2; j_call: TRBJ1-3; cdr3_aa: CASSLREGVSGNTIYF; cdr3_nt: TGTGCCAGCAGCTTAAGGGAGGGCGTCTCTGGAAACACCATATATTTT
clone_size: .; d_call: TRBD1; v_call: TRBV2; j_call: TRBJ1-2; cdr3_aa: CATQAGQGRGYTF; cdr3_nt: TGTGCTACCCAAGCCGGACAGGGCAGGGGCTACACCTTC
clone_size: .; d_call: TRBD1; v_call: TRBV5-1; j_call: TRBJ1-6; cdr3_aa: CASSPGVGQGNSPLHF; cdr3_nt: TGCGCCAGCAGCCCGGGGGTAGGACAGGGAAATTCACCCCTCCACTTT
clone_size: .; d_call: .; v_call: TRBV11-3; j_call: TRBJ2-7; cdr3_aa: CASSLDRDEQYF; cdr3_nt: TGTGCCAGCAGCTTAGATCGCGACGAGCAGTACTTC
clone_size: .; d_call: .; v_call: TRBV6-6; j_call: TRBJ1-5; cdr3_aa: CASTVGSYSNQPQHF; cdr3_nt: TGTGCCAGCACGGTGGGCAGTTATAGCAATCAGCCCCAGCATTTT
clone_size: .; d_call: .; v_call: TRBV6-6; j_call: TRBJ1-5; cdr3_aa: CASSREGVRQPQHF; cdr3_nt: TGTGCCAGCAGCCGGGAGGGGGTACGTCAGCCCCAGCATTTT
clone_size: .; d_call: TRBD2; v_call: TRBV5-1; j_call: TRBJ2-7; cdr3_aa: CASSGGLGYEQYF; cdr3_nt: TGCGCCAGCAGCGGGGGACTAGGTTACGAGCAGTACTTC
clone_size: .; d_call: .; v_call: TRBV2; j_call: TRBJ2-3; cdr3_aa: CASSPGRRTDTQYF; cdr3_nt: TGTGCCAGCAGCCCCGGCAGGCGCACAGATACGCAGTATTTT
clone_size: .; d_call: .; v_call: TRBV4-2; j_call: TRBJ1-2; cdr3_aa: CASSQSRGIQYGYTF; cdr3_nt: TGTGCCAGCAGCCAAAGCAGGGGAATTCAATACGGCTACACCTTC
clone_size: .; d_call: .; v_call: TRBV5-6; j_call: TRBJ1-6; cdr3_aa: CASSLGDRSSYNSPLHF; cdr3_nt: TGTGCCAGCAGCTTAGGAGACAGGAGCTCCTATAATTCACCCCTCCACTTT
clone_size: .; d_call: .; v_call: TRBV11-2; j_call: TRBJ1-2; cdr3_aa: CASSKDRNYGYTF; cdr3_nt: TGTGCCAGCAGCAAGGACCGTAACTATGGCTACACCTTC
clone_size: .; d_call: .; v_call: TRBV19; j_call: TRBJ2-1; cdr3_aa: CASSIPPSRQYNEQFF; cdr3_nt: TGTGCCAGTAGTATCCCGCCTTCTCGACAGTACAATGAGCAGTTCTTC
clone_size: .; d_call: TRBD1; v_call: TRBV19; j_call: TRBJ2-3; cdr3_aa: CASSTTGSTDTQYF; cdr3_nt: TGTGCCAGTAGCACGACAGGGAGCACAGATACGCAGTATTTT
clone_size: .; d_call: .; v_call: TRBV5-4; j_call: TRBJ2-3; cdr3_aa: CASSSDVSTDTQYF; cdr3_nt: TGTGCCAGCAGCTCGGATGTTAGCACAGATACGCAGTATTTT
clone_size: few; d_call: .; v_call: TRBV30; j_call: TRBJ1-1; cdr3_aa: CAWMGVGDTEAFF; cdr3_nt: TGTGCCTGGATGGGGGTAGGGGACACTGAAGCTTTCTTT
clone_size: few; d_call: .; v_call: TRBV5-1; j_call: TRBJ2-1; cdr3_aa: CASSLAPGGSTYNEQFF; cdr3_nt: TGCGCCAGCAGCTTGGCTCCCGGGGGTTCTACCTACAATGAGCAGTTCTTC
clone_size: .; d_call: TRBD1; v_call: TRBV6-5; j_call: TRBJ2-7; cdr3_aa: CASSLDRGEQYF; cdr3_nt: TGTGCCAGCAGTCTCGACAGGGGCGAGCAGTACTTC
clone_size: few; d_call: .; v_call: TRBV28; j_call: TRBJ1-1; cdr3_aa: CASSPPTGNTEAFF; cdr3_nt: TGTGCCAGCAGTCCCCCGACTGGTAACACTGAAGCTTTCTTT
clone_size: few; d_call: .; v_call: TRBV18; j_call: TRBJ2-7; cdr3_aa: CASSPDRSYEQYF; cdr3_nt: TGTGCCAGCTCACCAGACAGATCCTACGAGCAGTACTTC
clone_size: .; d_call: .; v_call: TRBV4-2; j_call: TRBJ2-5; cdr3_aa: CASSPRGGAGETQYF; cdr3_nt: TGTGCCAGCAGCCCGAGAGGGGGGGCGGGGGAGACCCAGTACTTC
clone_size: .; d_call: .; v_call: TRBV18; j_call: TRBJ1-2; cdr3_aa: CASSLDKIYGYTF; cdr3_nt: TGTGCCAGCTCACTGGACAAAATCTATGGCTACACCTTC
clone_size: .; d_call: .; v_call: TRBV5-1; j_call: TRBJ2-7; cdr3_aa: CASSLAGESYEQYF; cdr3_nt: TGCGCCAGCAGCTTGGCAGGGGAATCCTACGAGCAGTACTTC
clone_size: .; d_call: .; v_call: TRBV5-1; j_call: TRBJ2-6; cdr3_aa: CASSLGAAGANVLTF; cdr3_nt: TGCGCCAGCAGCTTGGGGGCGGCTGGGGCCAACGTCCTGACTTTC
clone_size: few; d_call: TRBD1; v_call: TRBV5-1; j_call: TRBJ1-1; cdr3_aa: CASRDRMEAFF; cdr3_nt: TGCGCCAGCAGGGACAGGATGGAAGCTTTCTTT